The 6 T cell receptor beta chains below were found in one sample sequenced in a study of shared clonotypes between healthy human individuals. The naive CD8 subset, CD45RO-negative cells positively selected for CCR7, excluded terminally differentiated effector memory CD45RA+ cells. This table comes from immunoSEQ multiplex PCR, and its TCRdb copy is limited to in-frame clones, with some not included. Here the sample spans approximately 1.9 million clones, roughly 95% being singletons. Sequenced: naive CD8+ T cells from PBMCs. The source is a man aged 18 to 30 in good health. Some clones in this sample may be carry-over from other donors' samples.

The chain joins TRBV15 to TRBJ2-1; TRBD2 matches 11 bases. Losses at the gene ends were 0 bases for V and 4 bases for J; bases not matched to a gene: 2. Per germline, CDR1 LNHNV and CDR2 YYDKDF (reference sequence). The CDR3 has 16 amino acids. CDR3 nucleotides: TGTGCCACCAGCAGAGATAGACTAGCGGGATACAATGAGCAGTTCTTC. Its translation: CATSRDRLAGYNEQFF.

The chain carries TRBV28 and TRBJ2-7; unclear D gene. V shed 6 bases and J shed 2 bases, with 23 bases lying between them. The CDR3 extends over 17 amino acids. Germline V gene data show CDR1 as MDHEN and CDR2 as SYDVKM. CDR3 loop: CASRRPDSGSITYEQYF. The CDR3 bases are TGTGCCAGCAGGAGACCAGACTCGGGTTCGATTACCTACGAGCAGTACTTC.

This rearrangement joins TRBV27 to TRBJ2-7; D is unresolved. The V gene's germline CDR1 is MNHEY and CDR2 SMNVEV (reference sequence). The V end lost 0 bases, the J end lost 5 bases, and 17 bases lay between the germline ends. The CDR3 is made up of 16 amino acids. The CDR3 sequence is CASSLSAQRSRDEQYF. Here the CDR3 DNA reads TGTGCCAGCAGTTTATCGGCCCAGAGAAGTCGGGACGAGCAGTACTTC.

CDR3 loop: CASRTLGEAFF. The CDR3 nucleotides read TGTGCCAGTAGGACCCTGGGTGAAGCTTTCTTT. The chain combines TRBV19 with TRBJ1-1, with D hard to call. This CDR3 is built from 11 residues. CDR1 and CDR2 (germline): LNHDA, SQIVND (reference sequence). The V and J ends lost 6 bases and 7 bases respectively, with 9 bases between them. The full variable domain, its missing parts supplied by reference TRBV19 and TRBJ1-1, is DGGITQSPKYLFRKEGQNVTLSCEQNLNHDAMYWYRQDPGQGLRLIYYSQIVNDFQKGDIAEGYSVSREKKESFPLTVTSAQKNPTAFYLCASRTLGEAFFGQGTRLTVV.

The rearrangement links TRBV6-1 to TRBJ2-7, with D perhaps TRBD1 or TRBD2 (5 bases each). The V end lost 7 bases, the J end lost 4 bases, and 14 bases lay between the germline ends. Germline loops: CDR1 MNHNS, CDR2 SASEGT. The CDR3 extends over 13 amino acids. The CDR3 DNA follows: TGTGCCAGCACCGACCTCTGGGGGTACGAGCAGTACTTC. Translation gives CASTDLWGYEQYF.

This rearrangement joins TRBV5-5 to TRBJ2-7, with D possibly matching TRBD2 (6 bases). CDR3 length equals 14 residues. Trimming removed 6 bases at V and 4 bases at J, with 17 bases between. The V gene's germline CDR1 is SGHKS and CDR2 YYEKEE (reference sequence). The CDR3 spells CASTRGPGTYEQYF. The CDR3 coding sequence is TGTGCCAGCACCCGGGGCCCGGGGACTTACGAGCAGTACTTC. The full variable domain, in which reference TRBV5-5 and TRBJ2-7 provide the parts outside the CDR3, is DAGVTQSPTHLIKTRGQQVTLRCSPISGHKSVSWYQQVLGQGPQFIFQYYEKEERGRGNFPDRFSARQFPNYSSELNVNALLLGDSALYLCASTRGPGTYEQYFGPGTRLTVT.